Shown below are 15 T cell receptor beta chains from a single sample sequenced in a study of blood T cell repertoires in COVID-19. Produced via immunoSEQ multiplex PCR; TCRdb's table is partial and in-frame only. This table holds about 310,000 clones, around 87% found once. The sequenced material came from peripheral blood. These receptors were collected from a woman between 45 and 65 years old who had recovered from COVID-19.

J is TRBJ1-2 and V is TRBV28; 7 nucleotides agree with TRBD1. V lost 9 bases, J lost 10 bases, and 11 bases stayed unmatched. The CDR3 length is 12 residues. Germline values: CDR1 MDHEN, CDR2 SYDVKM. The CDR3 sequence: CASTKGADPYTF. In nucleotides, the CDR3 is TGTGCCAGTACTAAGGGGGCAGATCCCTACACCTTC.

The chain combines TRBV5-1 with TRBJ1-1; the match to TRBD1 covers 9 bases. This CDR3 comprises 16 residues. Germline V gene data show CDR1 as SGHRS and CDR2 as YFSETQ. V was pared by 2 bases and J by 1 base, with 6 bases of the junction left unmatched. CDR3 sequence reads: CASSFATGQGNTEAFF. CDR3 sequence (DNA): TGCGCCAGCAGCTTCGCCACGGGACAGGGGAACACTGAAGCTTTCTTT.

The rearrangement uses TRBV2 and TRBJ1-1, with a possible D match to TRBD1 (5 bases). Germline V gene sequence: CDR1 SNHLY, CDR2 FYNNEI. Trimming took 8 bases from V and 1 from J, leaving 14 bases between them. There are 14 residues in the CDR3. This CDR3 is CASRGTGRNTEAFF. CDR3 nucleotide sequence: TGTGCCAGCCGCGGGACGGGCCGGAACACTGAAGCTTTCTTT.

This clone has just one count. The same CDR3 arises from other DNA sequences in this sample as well. This chain connects TRBV7-8 to TRBJ1-6; tentatively, D is TRBD1 (6 bases). Germline CDR1 reads SGHVS; CDR2 reads FQNEAQ. V lost 2 bases to trimming and J lost 9 bases, with 11 bases between them. The CDR3 sequence is 14 residues long. The CDR3 sequence is CASSLNRVGSPLHF. CDR3 DNA sequence: TGTGCCAGCAGCTTAAACAGGGTGGGTTCACCCCTCCACTTT. Full variable domain (missing parts from reference TRBV7-8 and TRBJ1-6): GAGVSQSPRYKVAKRGQDVALRCDPISGHVSLFWYQQALGQGPEFLTYFQNEAQLDKSGLPSDRFFAERPEGSVSTLKIQRTQQEDSAVYLCASSLNRVGSPLHFGNGTRLTVT.

The chain joins TRBV5-1 to TRBJ1-1; a possible D gene is TRBD1 (5 bases). Trimming cost V 3 bases and J 5 bases, with 14 bases left between them. Germline V gene data show CDR1 as SGHRS and CDR2 as YFSETQ. This CDR3 contains 14 residues. The chain's CDR3 is CASSSFQGGTEAFF. In nucleotides, the CDR3 is TGCGCCAGCAGCTCGTTCCAGGGAGGGACTGAAGCTTTCTTT.

This rearrangement joins TRBV5-6 to TRBJ2-3, with 16 positions matching TRBD2. Germline assignment: CDR1 SGHDT and CDR2 YYEEEE. CDR3 size: 18 residues. Trimming took 0 bases from V and 0 from J; bases not matched to a gene: 1. CDR3 nucleotide sequence: TGTGCCAGCAGCTTGGTGGGACTAGCGGGGGGGAGCACAGATACGCAGTATTTT. Amino acid sequence: CASSLVGLAGGSTDTQYF.

This clone has more than one count but fewer than ten. The V and J genes are TRBV7-9 and TRBJ2-1; 8 positions agree with TRBD2. Per germline, CDR1 SEHNR and CDR2 FQNEAQ (reference sequence). The CDR3 consists of 15 residues. V dropped 2 bases and J dropped 9; count of bases not matched to a gene: 9. CDR3 sequence reads: CASSLFNAGGIEQFF. CDR3 sequence (DNA): TGTGCCAGCAGCTTATTTAACGCGGGAGGTATTGAGCAGTTCTTC.

This clone is a singleton in its sample. The chain joins TRBV19 to TRBJ1-5; 7 bases line up with TRBD1. The CDR3 has 14 residues. V lost 7 bases, J lost 7 bases, and 10 bases stayed unmatched. The germline gives CDR1 LNHDA, CDR2 SQIVND (reference sequence). CDR3 DNA sequence: TGTGCCAGTAATGATGGACAGGCATGGCAGCCCCAGCATTTT. It yields the protein CASNDGQAWQPQHF.

The J gene is TRBJ2-7, the V gene TRBV9; 11 bases align to TRBD2. The junction had 7 bases not matched to a gene; V was cut back by 4 bases and J by 7 bases. The CDR3 consists of 14 residues. CDR1 is SGDLS and CDR2 is YYNGEE in the germline V gene. The CDR3 bases are TGTGCCAGCAGCATTAGCGGGAGGGCGGGGGAGCAGTACTTC. It codes for CASSISGRAGEQYF.

V gene TRBV10-3 combines with J gene TRBJ1-5, with D perhaps matching TRBD1 (5 bases). Trimming left V 0 bases short and J 1 base short, with 10 bases between. CDR1 ENHRY and CDR2 SYGVKD come from the germline V gene. This CDR3 is built from 16 residues. CDR3 sequence: CAISESNGGSNQPQHF. CDR3 bases: TGTGCCATCAGTGAGTCGAATGGGGGGAGCAATCAGCCCCAGCATTTT.

The V gene is TRBV19, the J gene TRBJ2-7; the match to TRBD1 covers 7 bases. The trim removed 9 bases at V and 1 base at J, leaving 6 bases unmatched. This CDR3 is 13 amino acids long. CDR1 is LNHDA, CDR2 SQIVND, per germline (reference sequence). CDR3 DNA: TGTGCCAGCGGCAAGACAGGGTCCTACGAGCAGTACTTC. Translated, it gives CASGKTGSYEQYF.

V usage is TRBV6-2 or TRBV6-3 and J usage is TRBJ1-5; no definite D call. CDR1 MNHEY and CDR2 SVGEGT come from the germline V gene. V was pared by 6 bases and J by 6 bases, with 9 bases between. The CDR3 spans 12 residues. The CDR3 sequence is CASSHLSQPQHF. The CDR3 coding sequence is TGTGCCAGCAGCCACCTCAGTCAGCCCCAGCATTTT.

Only one count was recorded for this clone. This chain joins TRBV5-5 and TRBJ2-7; D is undetermined. Trimming removed 3 bases from V and 4 bases from J, with 8 bases in between. This CDR3 spans 12 amino acids. Per the germline V gene, CDR1 is SGHKS and CDR2 is YYEKEE (reference sequence). The CDR3 region is CASSSTGYEQYF. CDR3 coding DNA: TGTGCCAGCAGCTCGACGGGTTACGAGCAGTACTTC.

The chain is built from TRBV6-1 and TRBJ2-7, with D tentatively TRBD1 (5 bases). Trimming shortened V by 2 bases and J by 7 bases, and 18 bases separated the two germline ends. This CDR3 has 15 amino acids. Germline assignment: CDR1 MNHNS and CDR2 SASEGT. The CDR3 loop reads CASSENRLPSTEQYF. The CDR3 DNA is TGTGCCAGCAGTGAAAACAGGCTCCCTTCTACAGAGCAGTACTTC.

This CDR3 reads CASSREGQTMQYF. CDR3 DNA sequence: TGTGCCAGCAGTCGGGAGGGACAGACAATGCAGTACTTC. This sequence joins TRBV25-1 and TRBJ2-7; perhaps TRBD2 as D (8 bases). The CDR3 runs to 13 residues. Germline CDR1 reads MGHDK; CDR2 reads SYGVNS. V lost 5 bases and J 9 bases, leaving 17 bases between the germline ends.